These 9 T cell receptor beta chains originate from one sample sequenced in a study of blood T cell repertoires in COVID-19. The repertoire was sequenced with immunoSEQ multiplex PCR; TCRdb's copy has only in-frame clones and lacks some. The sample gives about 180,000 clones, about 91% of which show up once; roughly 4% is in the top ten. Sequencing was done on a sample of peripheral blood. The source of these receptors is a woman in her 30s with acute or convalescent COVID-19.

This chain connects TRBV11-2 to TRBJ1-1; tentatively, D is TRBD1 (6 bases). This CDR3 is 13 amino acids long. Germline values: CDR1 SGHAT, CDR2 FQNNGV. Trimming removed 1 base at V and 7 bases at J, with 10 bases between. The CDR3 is CASSLGGRREAFF. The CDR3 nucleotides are TGTGCCAGCAGCTTAGGGGGGCGGCGTGAAGCTTTCTTT.

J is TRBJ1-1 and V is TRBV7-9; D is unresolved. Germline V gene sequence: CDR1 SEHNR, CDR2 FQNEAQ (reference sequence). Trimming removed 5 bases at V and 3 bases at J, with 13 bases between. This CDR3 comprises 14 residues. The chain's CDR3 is CASSLAGGYTEAFF. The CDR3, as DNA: TGTGCCAGCAGCCTCGCGGGAGGGTACACTGAAGCTTTCTTT.

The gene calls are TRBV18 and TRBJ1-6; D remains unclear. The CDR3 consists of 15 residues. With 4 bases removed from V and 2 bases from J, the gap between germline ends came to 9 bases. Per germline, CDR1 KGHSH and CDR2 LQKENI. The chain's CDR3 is CASSLGHPYNSPLHF. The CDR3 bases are TGTGCCAGCTCACTCGGTCACCCCTATAATTCACCCCTCCACTTT.

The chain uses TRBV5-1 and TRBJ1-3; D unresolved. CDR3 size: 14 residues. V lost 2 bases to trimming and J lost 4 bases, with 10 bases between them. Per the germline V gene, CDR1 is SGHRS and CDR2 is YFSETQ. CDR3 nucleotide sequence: TGCGCCAGCAGCTTTGAGGGAACCGGAAACACCATATATTTT. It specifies CASSFEGTGNTIYF. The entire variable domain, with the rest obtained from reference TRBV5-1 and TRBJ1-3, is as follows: KAGVTQTPRYLIKTRGQQVTLSCSPISGHRSVSWYQQTPGQGLQFLFEYFSETQRNKGNFPGRFSGRQFSNSRSEMNVSTLELGDSALYLCASSFEGTGNTIYFGEGSWLTVV.

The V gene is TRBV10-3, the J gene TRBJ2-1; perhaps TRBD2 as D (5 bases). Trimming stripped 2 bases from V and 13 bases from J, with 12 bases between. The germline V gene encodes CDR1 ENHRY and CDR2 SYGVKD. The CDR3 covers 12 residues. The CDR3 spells CAISEGSAEQFF. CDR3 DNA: TGTGCCATCAGTGAGGGGAGCGCAGAACAGTTCTTC.

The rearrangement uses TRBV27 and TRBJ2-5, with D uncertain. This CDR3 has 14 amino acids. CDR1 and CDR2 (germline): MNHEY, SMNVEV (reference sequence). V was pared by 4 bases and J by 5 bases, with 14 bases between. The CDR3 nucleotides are TGTGCCAGCAGTTCTCGCGCGCCCCGGGAGACCCAGTACTTC. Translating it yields CASSSRAPRETQYF.

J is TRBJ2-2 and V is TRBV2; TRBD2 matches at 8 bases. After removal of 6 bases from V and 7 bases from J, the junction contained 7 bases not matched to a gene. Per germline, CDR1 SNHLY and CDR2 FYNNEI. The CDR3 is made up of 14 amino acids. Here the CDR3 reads CASSPSGSGGELFF. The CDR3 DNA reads TGTGCCAGCAGCCCGAGCGGGAGCGGCGGGGAGCTGTTTTTT.

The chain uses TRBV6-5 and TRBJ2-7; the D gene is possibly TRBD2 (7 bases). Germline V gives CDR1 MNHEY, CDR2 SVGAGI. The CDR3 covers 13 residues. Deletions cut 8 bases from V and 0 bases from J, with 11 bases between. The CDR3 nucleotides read TGTGCCAGCCAGGGGACTACCTCCTACGAGCAGTACTTC. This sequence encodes CASQGTTSYEQYF.

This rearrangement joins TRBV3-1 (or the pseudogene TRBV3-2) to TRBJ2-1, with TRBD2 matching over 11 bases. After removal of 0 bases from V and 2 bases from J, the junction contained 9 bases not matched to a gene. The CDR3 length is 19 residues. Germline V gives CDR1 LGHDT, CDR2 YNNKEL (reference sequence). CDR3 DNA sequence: TGTGCCAGCAGCCAAGATCCGGGTCTAGCGGGAGGAACCTACAATGAGCAGTTCTTC. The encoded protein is CASSQDPGLAGGTYNEQFF.